The 25 T cell receptor beta chains in this list originate from one sample, sequenced in a study of Ad26.COV2.S vaccination and SARS-CoV-2 variants. Libraries were prepared by immunoSEQ multiplex PCR; TCRdb keeps only in-frame clonotypes and omits some of them. There are approximately 400,000 clones in the sample; 70% to 90% occur only once, and less than 4% lies in the top ten. Regarding treatment: some 20 received Ad26.COV2.S at low or high dose, single or two shots; several received placebo; per-sample allocation not given. The investigators took samples on day 63 after the first vaccine or placebo injection. Sequencing used peripheral blood, obtained in a trial of Ad26.COV2.S vaccine versus placebo. These receptors came from a person between 18 and 59 years old who received the Ad26.COV2.S COVID-19 vaccine or a placebo.

About this clone: Additional DNA sequences in this sample encode the identical CDR3. The rearrangement uses TRBV7-2 and TRBJ1-2; D is uncertain. The length of the CDR3 is 13 residues. Looked up from germline, CDR1 is SGHTA and CDR2 is FQGNSA. Trimming cost V 5 bases and J 5 bases, with 12 bases left between them. The CDR3 is CASSLERSYGYTF. CDR3 nucleotide sequence: TGTGCCAGCAGCCTAGAGAGGTCTTATGGCTACACCTTC. The full variable domain, in which reference TRBV7-2 and TRBJ1-2 provide the parts outside the CDR3, is GAGVSQSPSNKVTEKGKDVELRCDPISGHTALYWYRQSLGQGLEFLIYFQGNSAPDKSGLPSDRFSAERTGGSVSTLTIQRTQQEDSAVYLCASSLERSYGYTFGSGTRLTVV.

This sequence joins TRBV5-1 and TRBJ1-4; 9 bases are a match to TRBD1. Germline-derived CDR1 and CDR2 are SGHRS and YFSETQ. Losses at the gene ends were 3 bases for V and 7 bases for J; bases not matched to a gene: 7. CDR3 length: 15 amino acids. The CDR3: CASSYTGGSGEKLFF. CDR3 DNA sequence: TGCGCCAGCAGCTACACAGGGGGCAGCGGTGAAAAACTGTTTTTT.

This chain links TRBV9 with TRBJ2-7, with 8 bases identical to TRBD2. This CDR3 has 14 residues. The V and J ends lost 4 bases and 5 bases, in that order; junction bases with no gene match: 8. The V gene's germline CDR1 is SGDLS and CDR2 YYNGEE. The CDR3: CASSTSGKEDEQYF. CDR3 sequence (DNA): TGTGCCAGCAGCACTAGCGGAAAGGAGGACGAGCAGTACTTC.

V and J are TRBV5-1 and TRBJ2-1, with D perhaps TRBD1 or TRBD2 (6 bases each). Germline V lookup: CDR1 SGHRS, CDR2 YFSETQ. The CDR3 loop spans 15 amino acids. The V and J ends lost 3 bases and 5 bases respectively, with 15 bases between them. The CDR3 reads CASSWLGGADNEQFF. CDR3 sequence (DNA): TGCGCCAGCAGCTGGTTGGGGGGCGCGGACAATGAGCAGTTCTTC.

This clone appeared a single time. V is TRBV7-8 and J is TRBJ2-1; 8 bases align to TRBD1. This CDR3 has 13 amino acids. Germline-derived CDR1 and CDR2 are SGHVS and FQNEAQ. Trimming took 5 bases from V and 6 from J; bases not matched to a gene: 3. The CDR3 DNA sequence: TGTGCCAGCAGCCTCACAGGGGGCAATGAGCAGTTCTTC. This translates into CASSLTGGNEQFF.

This chain connects TRBV29-1 to TRBJ1-1, with D possibly TRBD1 on 6 matching bases. The length of the CDR3 is 13 residues. Germline CDR1 is SQVTM and CDR2 is ANQGSEA. Trimming removed 7 bases at V and 6 bases at J, with 18 bases between. CDR3 loop: CSGHGGRRAEAFF. CDR3 sequence (DNA): TGCAGCGGCCACGGGGGGCGCAGGGCTGAAGCTTTCTTT.

The rearrangement links TRBV5-5 to TRBJ1-2; the match to TRBD1 covers 10 bases. Germline loops: CDR1 SGHKS, CDR2 YYEKEE (reference sequence). V lost 4 bases, J lost 6 bases, and 6 bases stayed unmatched. The CDR3 spans 14 residues. CDR3 loop: CASSGDRGQNGYTF. The CDR3 nucleotides are TGTGCCAGCAGCGGAGACAGGGGGCAGAATGGCTACACCTTC.

The J gene is TRBJ2-1, the V gene TRBV9, with D unresolved. CDR3 size: 12 residues. V shed 3 bases and J shed 8 bases, with 9 bases lying between them. Germline CDR1 SGDLS, CDR2 YYNGEE. As DNA, the CDR3 is TGTGCCAGCAGCGCCAGAAGATATGAGCAGTTCTTC. As protein: CASSARRYEQFF.

This clone was detected only once. The rearrangement joins TRBV9 to TRBJ1-3; D uncertain. V lost 0 bases and J lost 0, with 7 bases in between. The CDR3 spans 15 residues. The germline V gene encodes CDR1 SGDLS and CDR2 YYNGEE. Here the CDR3 DNA reads TGTGCCAGCAGCGTAGCGGCAGACTCTGGAAACACCATATATTTT. Protein: CASSVAADSGNTIYF.

The rearrangement links TRBV19 to TRBJ1-1, with D possibly TRBD1 on 5 matching bases. Germline V lookup: CDR1 LNHDA, CDR2 SQIVND (reference sequence). V lost 3 bases to trimming and J lost 12 bases, with 17 bases between them. CDR3 size: 13 residues. CDR3 nucleotides: TGTGCCAGTAGTATGGGACGGGCAAGGCGGCCTTTCTTT. This gives the protein CASSMGRARRPFF.

This clone was counted a single time. CDR3 in amino acids: CASSYSFGETQYF. In nucleotides, the CDR3 is TGTGCCAGCAGTTACTCGTTTGGGGAGACCCAGTACTTC. This sequence joins TRBV6-5 and TRBJ2-5, with D unresolved. V dropped 0 bases and J dropped 5 bases, with 7 bases sitting between them. This CDR3 is 13 amino acids long. Germline V gene lookup returns CDR1 MNHEY and CDR2 SVGAGI.

The gene calls are TRBV2 and TRBJ1-5, with TRBD1 identical over 7 bases. Germline trimming cut 7 bases from V and 5 bases from J; bases unmatched to any gene: 5. Germline CDR1 is SNHLY and CDR2 is FYNNEI. CDR3 size: 13 residues. The DNA for the CDR3 is TGTGCCAGCAATGGACAGGTTTATCAGCCCCAGCATTTT. It codes for CASNGQVYQPQHF.

V and J are TRBV30 and TRBJ2-3, with D unresolved. Trimming cost V 2 bases and J 7 bases, with 13 bases left between them. The CDR3 spans 13 residues. CDR1 and CDR2 (germline): GTSNPN, SVGIG (reference sequence). The CDR3 here is CAWSPRRGNTQYF. Here the CDR3 DNA reads TGTGCCTGGAGTCCCCGGCGAGGTAATACGCAGTATTTT.

This clone was seen more than once but under ten times. The CDR3 region has the DNA TGCGCCAGCAGCCAACGGGGGTTTGACGAAAAACTGTTTTTT. It translates to CASSQRGFDEKLFF. The chain joins TRBV4-1 to TRBJ1-4, with a possible D match to TRBD1 (5 bases). Trimming left V 2 bases short and J 8 bases short, with 12 bases between. From germline, CDR1 is MGHRA and CDR2 YSYEKL. The CDR3 sequence is 14 residues long.

The chain joins TRBV5-1 to TRBJ1-1; TRBD1 is a possible D gene (6 bases). Germline V gives CDR1 SGHRS, CDR2 YFSETQ. This CDR3 is 15 amino acids long. The V end was cut by 2 bases, the J end by 4 bases, with 15 bases between. Written as DNA, the CDR3 is TGCGCCAGCAGCTTCGCCCAGGGGTGGATCACTGAAGCTTTCTTT. It codes for CASSFAQGWITEAFF. Combining the CDR3 with reference TRBV5-1 and TRBJ1-1 gives the whole variable domain KAGVTQTPRYLIKTRGQQVTLSCSPISGHRSVSWYQQTPGQGLQFLFEYFSETQRNKGNFPGRFSGRQFSNSRSEMNVSTLELGDSALYLCASSFAQGWITEAFFGQGTRLTVV.

The chain employs TRBV5-6 and TRBJ1-1; 10 bases fit TRBD1. This CDR3 has 15 amino acids. The V gene's germline CDR1 is SGHDT and CDR2 YYEEEE. Unmatched junction bases numbered 6, after V lost 1 base and J lost 6 bases. The CDR3 bases are TGTGCCAGCAGCTTGTTGACAGGGGGCGCCTCTGAAGCTTTCTTT. Protein sequence: CASSLLTGGASEAFF.

The chain carries TRBV11-2 and TRBJ2-5, with D perhaps matching TRBD2 (5 bases). The CDR3 contains 15 residues. Trimming took 0 bases from V and 0 from J, leaving 8 bases between them. In germline, CDR1 is SGHAT, CDR2 FQNNGV. Here the CDR3 reads CASSLERAHQETQYF. CDR3 sequence (DNA): TGTGCCAGCAGCTTAGAGAGGGCACACCAAGAGACCCAGTACTTC.

This chain connects TRBV6-6 to TRBJ1-2; D gene uncertain. Germline V gene sequence: CDR1 MNHNY, CDR2 SVGAGI (reference sequence). V lost 5 bases and J lost 1, with 11 bases in between. The CDR3 length is 14 residues. CDR3 bases: TGTGCCAGCAGTCTTACAGAACTTAACTATGGCTACACCTTC. Translating it yields CASSLTELNYGYTF.

The chain has TRBV18 and TRBJ1-2; D gene unclear. The CDR3 has 14 residues. Germline CDR1 KGHSH, CDR2 LQKENI. V was trimmed by 3 bases and J by 5 bases, leaving 13 bases between them. The CDR3, as DNA: TGTGCCAGCTCACCGCCACAGTTTTTATATGGCTACACCTTC. Translated, it gives CASSPPQFLYGYTF. Together with reference TRBV18 and TRBJ1-2, the CDR3 gives the full variable domain: NAGVMQNPRHLVRRRGQEARLRCSPMKGHSHVYWYRQLPEEGLKFMVYLQKENIIDESGMPKERFSAEFPKEGPSILRIQQVVRGDSAAYFCASSPPQFLYGYTFGSGTRLTVV.

This sequence joins TRBV5-4 and TRBJ2-1, with 10 bases that match TRBD2. There are 16 residues in the CDR3. The junction had 11 bases not matched to a gene; V was cut back by 3 bases and J by 8 bases. CDR1 is SGHNT and CDR2 is YYREEE in the germline V gene (reference sequence). The CDR3 sequence is CASSSRASGRIYEQFF. In DNA form, the CDR3 reads TGTGCCAGCAGCTCGAGGGCTAGCGGGAGAATATATGAGCAGTTCTTC.

The chain couples TRBV11-2 to TRBJ1-1; D is unresolved. In germline, CDR1 is SGHAT, CDR2 FQNNGV. Trimming pared 5 bases from V and 6 bases from J, leaving 7 bases between. The CDR3 consists of 11 residues. CDR3 loop: CASSPAAEAFF. In DNA form, the CDR3 reads TGTGCCAGCAGCCCCGCGGCTGAAGCTTTCTTT.

The chain carries TRBV25-1 and TRBJ2-1; TRBD2 is a possible D gene (6 bases). V was trimmed by 4 bases and J by 4 bases, leaving 11 bases between them. CDR3 length: 14 residues. From germline, CDR1 is MGHDK and CDR2 SYGVNS. The DNA of the CDR3 is TGTGCCAGCAGTGGGTGGGAGGTGTACAATGAGCAGTTCTTC. As protein: CASSGWEVYNEQFF.

The genes are TRBV30 and TRBJ1-2, with D possibly TRBD1 on 5 matching bases. Trimming shortened V by 7 bases and J by 4 bases, and 16 bases separated the two germline ends. This CDR3 region has 13 residues. Germline V gene data show CDR1 as GTSNPN and CDR2 as SVGIG (reference sequence). For the CDR3, the DNA is TGTGCCTCCCCCCTACGGGGGGTCTATGGCTACACCTTC. The encoded protein is CASPLRGVYGYTF.

The chain recombines TRBV7-6 with TRBJ2-5; D is undetermined. Looked up from germline, CDR1 is SGHVS and CDR2 is FNYEAQ. The CDR3 extends over 15 amino acids. V lost 3 bases, J lost 2 bases, and 13 bases lay in between. CDR3 amino acids: CASSFSPGPQETQYF. The CDR3 DNA sequence: TGTGCCAGCAGCTTCTCGCCAGGCCCACAAGAGACCCAGTACTTC.

The chain joins TRBV9 to TRBJ2-1, with 10 bases aligning to TRBD2. CDR1 is SGDLS and CDR2 is YYNGEE in the germline V gene. The length of the CDR3 is 15 residues. V dropped 3 bases and J dropped 3; count of bases not matched to a gene: 3. The CDR3: CASSAAGGFYNEQFF. The CDR3 nucleotides read TGTGCCAGCAGCGCAGCGGGGGGGTTCTACAATGAGCAGTTCTTC.